The rows below give T cell receptor beta chains drawn from one sample of a study of vaccination effects on CD4 cells after COVID-19. The table came from immunoSEQ multiplex PCR; TCRdb's copy has only in-frame clones and leaves some out. There are tens of thousands of clones in the sample; under 75% occur only once, and about 23% lies in the top ten. Their antigen targets remain unknown. Material: CD4+ T cells from PBMCs cultured with SARS-CoV-2 spike peptides, obtained before COVID-19 vaccination. These receptors were taken from a human donor who received a COVID-19 vaccine. Both conserved end residues are part of each CDR3. The D gene is left open where the match is weak. Expanded clones get a size class; other rows say once, few or many, or leave the size out.

j_gene,v_gene,d_gene,abundance,CDR3nt,CDR3aa
TRBJ1-2,TRBV12-3/TRBV12-4,NA,NA,TGTGCCAGCAGTTTATCAGGGATCGGCTACACCTTC,CASSLSGIGYTF
TRBJ1-4,TRBV10-3,NA,NA,TGTGCCATCAGTGAGGGGGGACACTCTGAAGAAAAACTGTTTTTT,CAISEGGHSEEKLFF
TRBJ2-7,TRBV4-3,TRBD1,NA,TGCGCCAGCATCTTAATCCTTCTGACAGGGTCCTCCTACGAGCAGTACTTC,CASILILLTGSSYEQYF
TRBJ1-2,TRBV27,TRBD1,NA,TGTGCCAGCAGTTTCTCCTTCGGGACAGGACCCTACACCTTC,CASSFSFGTGPYTF
TRBJ2-4,TRBV30,NA,NA,TGTGCCTGGAGTGTTGAGGGGGGGAGAAACATTCAGTACTTC,CAWSVEGGRNIQYF
TRBJ2-1,TRBV6-5,TRBD2,NA,TGTGCCAGCAGTTCTAGCGGGGGGGCCTTTGAGCAGTTCTTC,CASSSSGGAFEQFF
TRBJ1-1,TRBV18,TRBD1,NA,TGTGCCAGCTCACCCAGGACAGGGAGCGACACTGAAGCTTTCTTT,CASSPRTGSDTEAFF
TRBJ1-5,TRBV5-4,NA,few,TGTGCCAGCAGCTTGGCCGGTGGGCCCCAGCATTTT,CASSLAGGPQHF
TRBJ2-3,TRBV6-2/TRBV6-3,TRBD2,NA,TGTGCCAGCAGTTCGGGGACTAGCATGTATACGCAGTATTTT,CASSSGTSMYTQYF
TRBJ1-2,TRBV6-2/TRBV6-3,NA,NA,TGTGCCAGCAGTTACTCTATTAGACAGAAGAACTATGGCTACACCTTC,CASSYSIRQKNYGYTF
TRBJ1-5,TRBV28,NA,NA,TGTGCCAGCAGTTTTAGGGGGGATCAGCCCCAGCATTTT,CASSFRGDQPQHF
TRBJ1-1,TRBV11-2,NA,NA,TGTGCCAGCAGCTTAGAGGGGGCTGAAGCTTTCTTT,CASSLEGAEAFF
TRBJ1-3,TRBV19,NA,NA,TGTGCCAGTAGCTCCAGGTCTGGAAACACCATATATTTT,CASSSRSGNTIYF
TRBJ2-1,TRBV5-6,TRBD1,NA,TGTGCCAGCAGCTTGTTACAGGGGGGAGGCTCCTACAATGAGCAGTTCTTC,CASSLLQGGGSYNEQFF
TRBJ2-7,TRBV7-2,NA,NA,TGTGCCAGCAGCTTAGCCTCGGGGTCGTCCTACGAGCAGTACTTC,CASSLASGSSYEQYF
TRBJ2-2,TRBV6-2/TRBV6-3,NA,once,TGTGCCAGCAGTTACTCGATCGATCCTGCCGCCTCCGACACCGGGGAGCTGTTTTTT,CASSYSIDPAASDTGELFF
TRBJ2-7,TRBV6-4,TRBD2,NA,TGTGCCAGGGGCTTTGGACGGGAGGGCCCTTCCGAGCAGTACTTC,CARGFGREGPSEQYF
TRBJ1-2,TRBV14,NA,many,TGTGCCAGCAGCCCTTTCCAGGGTACCTATGGCTACACCTTC,CASSPFQGTYGYTF
TRBJ2-1,TRBV27,NA,NA,TGTGCCAGCAGTTTAGGGGTCAGGGTAGCTACGAGTGAGCAGTTCTTC,CASSLGVRVATSEQFF
TRBJ2-1,TRBV19,TRBD2,NA,TGTGCCAGTCACGTAGCGGGGGGGATGTACAATGAGCAGTTCTTC,CASHVAGGMYNEQFF
TRBJ1-5,TRBV7-2,NA,NA,TGTGCCAGCAGCTTTTCTACAAAAAATCAGCCCCAGCATTTT,CASSFSTKNQPQHF
TRBJ1-4,TRBV25-1,NA,NA,TGTGCCAGCAGTGAAAGGGCAACTAATGAAAAACTGTTTTTT,CASSERATNEKLFF
TRBJ2-3,TRBV19,TRBD1,NA,TGTGCCAGTAGGACTCGGGACAGGTCCTCTGGTACGCAGTATTTT,CASRTRDRSSGTQYF
TRBJ1-2,TRBV20-1,NA,NA,TGCAGTGCTAGTGATGGGCGCAGGGGCTATGGCTACACCTTC,CSASDGRRGYGYTF
TRBJ1-2,TRBV7-9,TRBD1,few,TGTGCCAGCAGCTCAGGACAGGGTAAAAATGGCTACACCTTC,CASSSGQGKNGYTF
TRBJ2-2,TRBV9,NA,NA,TGTGCCAGCAGCGTAGAGGGCGTGAGACGGGAGCTGTTTTTT,CASSVEGVRRELFF
TRBJ1-2,TRBV2,NA,few,TGTGCCGGACGGACGGGAGCTAACTATGGCTACACCTTC,CAGRTGANYGYTF
TRBJ1-2,TRBV9,NA,NA,TGTGCCAGCAGACGCATGTATGGCTACACCTTC,CASRRMYGYTF
TRBJ2-1,TRBV2,TRBD2,NA,TGTGCCAGCAGTGCCGGGACTAGCGGTTACAATGAGCAGTTCTTC,CASSAGTSGYNEQFF
TRBJ2-7,TRBV5-5,NA,NA,TGTGCCAGCAGCTTGGTTGACAGAGCCTACGAGCAGTACTTC,CASSLVDRAYEQYF
TRBJ1-5,TRBV7-2,NA,NA,TGTGCCAGCAGCTTAGAAGGCAGGGTTGATAGCAATCAGCCCCAGCATTTT,CASSLEGRVDSNQPQHF
TRBJ2-7,TRBV5-5,TRBD1,once,TGTGCCAGCAGCTTGGGGGGGACAGGGTTCGAGCAGTACTTC,CASSLGGTGFEQYF
TRBJ2-7,TRBV27,NA,once,TGTGCCAGCAGTTCCCCGGGACACCTGAGCTCCTACGAGCAGTACTTC,CASSSPGHLSSYEQYF
TRBJ2-6,TRBV6-6,TRBD2,NA,TGTGCCAGCAAACGGGGGGGGACTGGGGCCAACGTCCTGACTTTC,CASKRGGTGANVLTF
TRBJ2-5,TRBV6-5,TRBD2,NA,TGTGCCAGCAGTTACTCGGGACTAGCGATCCAAGAGACCCAGTACTTC,CASSYSGLAIQETQYF
TRBJ2-3,TRBV4-2,TRBD2,NA,TGTGCCAGCAGCCGACCGAGGGCTAGCGGGGGGATCACAGATACGCAGTATTTT,CASSRPRASGGITDTQYF
TRBJ1-2,TRBV5-1,NA,once,TGCGCCAGTGGACAGTACGGCGCCTATGGCTACACCTTC,CASGQYGAYGYTF
TRBJ1-5,TRBV6-6,NA,NA,TGTGCCAGCACCTCAAGGGATAGCAATCAGCCCCAGCATTTT,CASTSRDSNQPQHF
TRBJ2-1,TRBV7-3,TRBD1,NA,TGTGCCAGCAGCTCAAGACAGGGCTACAATGAGCAGTTCTTC,CASSSRQGYNEQFF
TRBJ1-3,TRBV4-1,NA,few,TGCGCCAGCAGCCAACCGACAGAAAAGTTAAACACCATATATTTT,CASSQPTEKLNTIYF